Given below is one T cell receptor beta chain in context. These data are taken from a study of blood T cell repertoires in COVID-19. Study details: Spain, Italy and the United States supplied samples that represented acute and convalescent COVID-19. PBMCs, B-cell-depleted T cells, or T cells provided the cDNA or gDNA that made up the material.

Study processing details: Counts of nucleated cells, estimated from reference gene primer amplification, were obtained. TCRdb keeps only in-frame clones here, not all; method: immunoSEQ multiplex PCR. That table supplies the V and J calls and clone size; D and trimming were determined from the DNA. The sample lists roughly 340,000 clones, around 90% occurring once. The CDR3 runs 11 residues. The V gene's germline CDR1 is SGHTA and CDR2 FQGNSA. The V gene lost 2 bases and the J gene lost 5 bases, with 2 bases spanning the gap. Sequenced sample: peripheral blood. The source is a woman aged 18-29 years who had recovered from COVID-19. The chain recombines TRBV7-2 with TRBJ2-3; D remains ambiguous. DNA of the CDR3: TGTGCCAGCAGCTTACAAGATACGCAGTATTTT. This gives the protein CASSLQDTQYF. The variable domain in full, completed from reference TRBV7-2 and TRBJ2-3, reads GAGVSQSPSNKVTEKGKDVELRCDPISGHTALYWYRQSLGQGLEFLIYFQGNSAPDKSGLPSDRFSAERTGGSVSTLTIQRTQQEDSAVYLCASSLQDTQYFGPGTRLTVL.